This T cell receptor (beta chain) was found in a study of low-dose radiotherapy and immunotherapy resistance in tumors. Overall study: 1 Gy per fraction was delivered to Cohort 2 every two weeks, for 13 Gy total over 26 weeks. Given every two weeks, intravenous cyclophosphamide 200 mg/m2 preceded radiation and immunotherapy by one day.

With regard to this clonotype: The DNA is omitted, as the CDR3 cannot be located on it reliably, and the CDR3 follows TCRdb's listing.

The CDR3 extends over 14 residues, inclusive of both ends. Germline loops: CDR1 MDHEN, CDR2 SYDVKM. Alpha and beta chains were covered, as first-strand cDNA relied on TRAV- and TRBV-specific primers. TCR amplification used around 19 PCR cycles, a constant-region primer and a V-primer adapter. By in vitro transcription, the isolated mRNA was amplified. TCRdb redid the calling of the reads with MiXCR, one entry per CDR3 protein. The table has approximately 84,000 distinct CDR3 sequences, less than 20% seen once. Time point denoted: after trial treatment. This sample's treatment: LDRT plus nivolumab, ipilimumab, low-dose cyclophosphamide and aspirin (RACIN trial). Low-dose radiotherapy, low-dose cyclophosphamide, aspirin, ipilimumab and nivolumab were all given to the donors.

The source was PBMCs, collected after low-dose radiotherapy plus immunotherapy. The receptor was derived from a male donor with prostate cancer. The chain is built from TRBV28 and TRBJ2-2. The CDR3 loop is CASSLSGTGELFFF.